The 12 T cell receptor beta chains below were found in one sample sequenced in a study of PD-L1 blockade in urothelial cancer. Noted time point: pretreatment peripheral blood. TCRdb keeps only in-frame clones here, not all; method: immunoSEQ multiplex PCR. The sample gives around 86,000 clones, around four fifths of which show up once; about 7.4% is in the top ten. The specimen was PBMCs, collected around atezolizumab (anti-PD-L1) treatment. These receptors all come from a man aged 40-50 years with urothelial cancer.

CDR3 amino acids: CASSLSQGSEQYF. The CDR3 region has the DNA TGTGCCAGCAGTCTTTCTCAGGGATCCGAGCAGTACTTC. The gene calls are TRBV11-2 and TRBJ2-7; possible D gene TRBD1, 5 bases. The germline V gene encodes CDR1 SGHAT and CDR2 FQNNGV. The CDR3 runs 13 residues. V was pared by 6 bases and J by 6 bases, with 15 bases between.

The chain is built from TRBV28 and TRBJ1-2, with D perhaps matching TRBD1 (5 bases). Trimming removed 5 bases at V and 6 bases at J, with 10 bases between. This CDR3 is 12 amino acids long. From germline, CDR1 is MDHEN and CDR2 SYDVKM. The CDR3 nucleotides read TGTGCCAGCAGTCTGGAGGGGAATGGCTACACCTTC. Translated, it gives CASSLEGNGYTF.

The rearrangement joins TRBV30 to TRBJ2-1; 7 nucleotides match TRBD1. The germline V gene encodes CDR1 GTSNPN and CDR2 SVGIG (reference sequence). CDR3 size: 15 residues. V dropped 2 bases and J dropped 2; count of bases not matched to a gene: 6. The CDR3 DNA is TGTGCCTGGAGTTCGGACAGGCGAACCTACAATGAGCAGTTCTTC. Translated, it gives CAWSSDRRTYNEQFF.

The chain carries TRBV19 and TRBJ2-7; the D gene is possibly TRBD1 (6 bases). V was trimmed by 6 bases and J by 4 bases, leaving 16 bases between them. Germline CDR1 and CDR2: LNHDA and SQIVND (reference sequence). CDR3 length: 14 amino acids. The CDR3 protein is CASSTGTGQYEQYF. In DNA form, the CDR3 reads TGTGCCAGTAGCACTGGGACGGGACAATACGAGCAGTACTTC.

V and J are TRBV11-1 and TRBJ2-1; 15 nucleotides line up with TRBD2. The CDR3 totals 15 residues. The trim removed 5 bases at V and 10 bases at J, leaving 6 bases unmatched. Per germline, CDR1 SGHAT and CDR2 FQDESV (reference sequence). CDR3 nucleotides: TGTGCCAGCAGCCGGGGACTAGCGGGGGGACGGGAGCAGTTCTTC. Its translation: CASSRGLAGGREQFF.

In DNA, the CDR3 is TGTGCCAGCCTCGGGCAGGGGGCGACGGACACTGAAGCTTTCTTT. Translation: CASLGQGATDTEAFF. The rearrangement links TRBV27 to TRBJ1-1; 8 bases line up with TRBD1. CDR3 length: 15 residues. Unmatched junction bases numbered 11, after V lost 8 bases and J lost 3 bases. Germline V lookup: CDR1 MNHEY, CDR2 SMNVEV (reference sequence).

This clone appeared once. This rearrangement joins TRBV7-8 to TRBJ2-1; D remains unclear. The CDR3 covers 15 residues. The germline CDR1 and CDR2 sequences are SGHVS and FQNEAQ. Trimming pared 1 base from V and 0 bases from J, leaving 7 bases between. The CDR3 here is CASSLGISSYNEQFF. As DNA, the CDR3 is TGTGCCAGCAGCTTAGGCATTAGCTCCTACAATGAGCAGTTCTTC.

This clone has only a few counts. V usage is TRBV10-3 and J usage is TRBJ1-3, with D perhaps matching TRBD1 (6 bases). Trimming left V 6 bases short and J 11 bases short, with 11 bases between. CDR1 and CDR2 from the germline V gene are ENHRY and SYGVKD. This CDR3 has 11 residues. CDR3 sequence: CAIRDSSSIYF. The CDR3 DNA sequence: TGTGCCATCAGGGACAGCTCCTCCATATATTTT.

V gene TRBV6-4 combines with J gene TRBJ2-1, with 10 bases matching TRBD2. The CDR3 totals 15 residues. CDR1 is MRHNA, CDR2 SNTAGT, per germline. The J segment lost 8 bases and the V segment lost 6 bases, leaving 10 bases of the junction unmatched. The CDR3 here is CASSATSGNSYEQFF. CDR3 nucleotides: TGTGCCAGCAGCGCCACTAGCGGGAATAGCTATGAGCAGTTCTTC.

The chain's CDR3 is CASSKGQGIQETQYF. The CDR3 nucleotides read TGTGCCAGCAGTAAGGGACAGGGGATTCAAGAGACCCAGTACTTC. The V gene is TRBV2, the J gene TRBJ2-5; TRBD1 matches at 10 bases. The CDR3 totals 15 residues. With V trimmed by 5 bases and J by 2 bases, 5 bases remained unmatched. Germline V gene lookup returns CDR1 SNHLY and CDR2 FYNNEI.

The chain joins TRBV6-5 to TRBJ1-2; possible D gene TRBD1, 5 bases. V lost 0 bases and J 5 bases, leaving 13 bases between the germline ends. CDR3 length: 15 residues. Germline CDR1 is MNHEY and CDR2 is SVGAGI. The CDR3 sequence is CASSYSMQGIYGYTF. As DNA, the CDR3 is TGTGCCAGCAGTTACTCGATGCAGGGTATATATGGCTACACCTTC.

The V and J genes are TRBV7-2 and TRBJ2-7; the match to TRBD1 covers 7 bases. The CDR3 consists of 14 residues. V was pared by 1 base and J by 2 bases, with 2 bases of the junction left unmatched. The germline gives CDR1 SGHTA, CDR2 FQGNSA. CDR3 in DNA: TGTGCCAGCAGCTTAGTAGACAGGGCCTACGAGCAGTACTTC. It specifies CASSLVDRAYEQYF.